The 8 T cell receptor beta chains listed next were all sequenced from one sample in a study of control samples from healthy donors and cancer patients. Assay: immunoSEQ multiplex PCR; the TCRdb copy retains only in-frame clones and omits some. The sample carries some 150,000 clones, more than 80% recorded once. The sequenced material came from blood. The receptors originated from a man aged 18 to 30 in good health.

The genes are TRBV15 and TRBJ2-2; D is uncertain. Germline CDR1 and CDR2: LNHNV and YYDKDF (reference sequence). This CDR3 is built from 17 residues. V lost 0 bases to trimming and J lost 0 bases, with 11 bases between them. CDR3 loop: CATSRDWSQSNTGELFF. The CDR3 DNA reads TGTGCCACCAGCAGAGATTGGAGTCAGTCGAACACCGGGGAGCTGTTTTTT. Full variable domain (missing parts from reference TRBV15 and TRBJ2-2): DAMVIQNPRYQVTQFGKPVTLSCSQTLNHNVMYWYQQKSSQAPKLLFHYYDKDFNNEADTPDNFQSRRPNTSFCFLDIRSPGLGDTAMYLCATSRDWSQSNTGELFFGEGSRLTVL.

V gene TRBV2 combines with J gene TRBJ2-7, with 10 nucleotides matching TRBD1. V lost 7 bases, J lost 1 base, and 4 bases stayed unmatched. From germline, CDR1 is SNHLY and CDR2 FYNNEI. The CDR3 extends over 14 amino acids. CDR3 region: CASTGTGASYEQYF. CDR3 nucleotides: TGTGCCAGCACCGGGACAGGGGCATCCTACGAGCAGTACTTC.

The chain is built from TRBV6-5 and TRBJ1-1; weak D call: TRBD1 (6 bases). Germline loops: CDR1 MNHEY, CDR2 SVGAGI. This CDR3 region has 13 residues. Trimming removed 4 bases at V and 3 bases at J, with 9 bases between. CDR3 residues: CASSSRGDTEAFF. CDR3 in DNA: TGTGCCAGCAGTTCCAGGGGAGACACTGAAGCTTTCTTT.

This clone was seen once. The gene calls are TRBV5-4 and TRBJ1-4; D is possibly TRBD1 (6 bases). The germline V gene has CDR1 SGHNT and CDR2 YYREEE (reference sequence). V was pared by 3 bases and J by 11 bases, with 20 bases between. The CDR3 length is 15 residues. CDR3 protein: CASSSETGLKSKLFF. CDR3 bases: TGTGCCAGCAGCTCTGAGACAGGCCTGAAATCGAAACTGTTTTTT.

The rearrangement joins TRBV28 to TRBJ1-1, with a possible D match to TRBD1 (6 bases). V gave up 10 bases and J gave up 4 bases, with 16 bases separating them. Looked up from germline, CDR1 is MDHEN and CDR2 is SYDVKM. This CDR3 contains 13 residues. CDR3 amino acids: CATPGAHGTEAFF. DNA of the CDR3: TGTGCCACCCCAGGGGCTCACGGCACTGAAGCTTTCTTT.

This clone was seen only a few times. In nucleotides, the CDR3 is TGTGCCACCGGGCCCTGGGAGACCCAGTACTTC. It yields the protein CATGPWETQYF. The chain employs TRBV19 and TRBJ2-5; no firm D call. Germline CDR1 LNHDA, CDR2 SQIVND (reference sequence). The CDR3 is 11 amino acids. V lost 10 bases and J 5 bases, leaving 11 bases between the germline ends.

V and J are TRBV27 and TRBJ2-3; weak D call: TRBD2 (5 bases). Trimming left V 3 bases short and J 5 bases short, with 15 bases between. Germline V gene data show CDR1 as MNHEY and CDR2 as SMNVEV (reference sequence). CDR3 length equals 15 residues. CDR3 sequence: CASSFQGLSGDTQYF. In nucleotides, the CDR3 is TGTGCCAGCAGTTTCCAAGGACTGTCGGGAGATACGCAGTATTTT.

The genes are TRBV7-3 and TRBJ1-3; D is perhaps TRBD1 (5 bases). Germline CDR1 reads SGHTA; CDR2 reads FQGTGA. There are 14 residues in the CDR3. V lost 5 bases to trimming and J lost 0 bases, with 8 bases between them. The CDR3 sequence is CASSRGGSGNTIYF. CDR3 sequence (DNA): TGTGCCAGCAGCAGGGGTGGCTCTGGAAACACCATATATTTT.